This T cell receptor beta chain appears in the sequencing data of a study of T cells in Graves' hyperthyroidism and ophthalmopathy. This clonotype was seen repeatedly, ten times or more. This CDR3 region has 14 residues. V was trimmed by 4 bases and J by 10 bases, leaving 14 bases between them. Germline V CDR1 and CDR2: LGHDT, YNNKEL (reference sequence). Hyperthyroidism, newly diagnosed and lasting under 2 months, affected patients aged 18 to 65. Amplification of TCR beta CDR3 regions was performed using RNA transcripts as template. First-round RT-PCR with HTBI primers amplified the TCR CDR3 region. One entry per CDR3 protein results from TCRdb running MiXCR on the multiplex PCR reads. The sample records under 200,000 distinct CDR3 sequences, roughly 10% being singletons.

The sample taken for sequencing was blood. The sequence was obtained from a woman between 18 and 29 years old with Graves' hyperthyroidism that later progressed to Graves' ophthalmopathy. The J gene is TRBJ1-6, the V gene TRBV3-1; no reliable D call. Here the CDR3 reads CASSLRVGHSPLHF. The CDR3 bases are TGTGCCAGCAGCCTCCGAGTAGGGCACTCACCCCTCCACTTT.